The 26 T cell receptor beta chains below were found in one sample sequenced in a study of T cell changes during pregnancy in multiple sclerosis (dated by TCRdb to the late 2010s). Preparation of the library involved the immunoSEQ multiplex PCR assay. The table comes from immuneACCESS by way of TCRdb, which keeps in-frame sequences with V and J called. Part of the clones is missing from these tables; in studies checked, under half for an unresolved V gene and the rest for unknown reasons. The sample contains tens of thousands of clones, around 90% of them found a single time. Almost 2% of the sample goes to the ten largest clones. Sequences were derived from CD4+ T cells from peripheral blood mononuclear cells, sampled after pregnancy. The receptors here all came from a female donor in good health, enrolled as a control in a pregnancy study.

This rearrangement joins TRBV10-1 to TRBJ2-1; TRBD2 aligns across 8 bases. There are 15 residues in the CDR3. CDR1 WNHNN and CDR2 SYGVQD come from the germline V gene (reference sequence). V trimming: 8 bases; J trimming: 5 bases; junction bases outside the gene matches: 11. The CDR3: CASVTGGLENNEQFF. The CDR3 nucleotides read TGCGCCAGCGTCACTGGGGGACTAGAGAACAATGAGCAGTTCTTC.

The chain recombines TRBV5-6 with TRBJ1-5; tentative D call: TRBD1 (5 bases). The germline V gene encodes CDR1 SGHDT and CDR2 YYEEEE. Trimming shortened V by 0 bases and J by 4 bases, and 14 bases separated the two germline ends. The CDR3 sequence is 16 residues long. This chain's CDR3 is CASSLGHQGGNQPQHF. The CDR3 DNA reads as TGTGCCAGCAGCTTGGGACACCAGGGCGGTAATCAGCCCCAGCATTTT.

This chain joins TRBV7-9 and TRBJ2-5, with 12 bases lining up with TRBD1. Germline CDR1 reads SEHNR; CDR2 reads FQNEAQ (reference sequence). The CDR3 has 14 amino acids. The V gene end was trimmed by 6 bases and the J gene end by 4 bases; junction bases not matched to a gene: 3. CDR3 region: CASRRDRGRETQYF. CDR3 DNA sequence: TGTGCCAGCAGGCGGGACAGGGGGCGAGAGACCCAGTACTTC.

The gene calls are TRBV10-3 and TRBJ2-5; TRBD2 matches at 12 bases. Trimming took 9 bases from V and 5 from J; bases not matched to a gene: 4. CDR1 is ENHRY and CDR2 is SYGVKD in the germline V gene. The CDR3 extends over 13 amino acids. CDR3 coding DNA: TGTGCCATAGGGACTAGCGGGCCCGAGACCCAGTACTTC. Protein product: CAIGTSGPETQYF.

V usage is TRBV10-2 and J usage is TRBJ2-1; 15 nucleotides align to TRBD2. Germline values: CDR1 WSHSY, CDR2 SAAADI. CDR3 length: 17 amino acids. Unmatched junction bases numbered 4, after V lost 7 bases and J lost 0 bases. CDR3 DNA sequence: TGCGCCAGCAACGGACTAGCGGGGGGGATCTCCTACAATGAGCAGTTCTTC. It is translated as CASNGLAGGISYNEQFF.

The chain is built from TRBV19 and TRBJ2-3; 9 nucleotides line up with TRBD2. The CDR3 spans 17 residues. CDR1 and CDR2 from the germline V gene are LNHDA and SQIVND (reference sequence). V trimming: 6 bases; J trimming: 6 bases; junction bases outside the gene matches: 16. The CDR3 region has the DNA TGTGCCAGTAGCCTTTCCGGGACTAGCTTGGTGAGGGATACGCAGTATTTT. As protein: CASSLSGTSLVRDTQYF. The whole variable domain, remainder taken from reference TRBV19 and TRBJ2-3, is DGGITQSPKYLFRKEGQNVTLSCEQNLNHDAMYWYRQDPGQGLRLIYYSQIVNDFQKGDIAEGYSVSREKKESFPLTVTSAQKNPTAFYLCASSLSGTSLVRDTQYFGPGTRLTVL.

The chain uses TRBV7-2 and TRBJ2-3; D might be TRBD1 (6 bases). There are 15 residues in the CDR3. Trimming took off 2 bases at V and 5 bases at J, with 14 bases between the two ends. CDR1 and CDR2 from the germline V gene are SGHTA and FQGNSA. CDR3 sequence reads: CASSLQGSGGDTQYF. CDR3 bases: TGTGCCAGCAGCTTACAGGGGTCTGGGGGAGATACGCAGTATTTT.

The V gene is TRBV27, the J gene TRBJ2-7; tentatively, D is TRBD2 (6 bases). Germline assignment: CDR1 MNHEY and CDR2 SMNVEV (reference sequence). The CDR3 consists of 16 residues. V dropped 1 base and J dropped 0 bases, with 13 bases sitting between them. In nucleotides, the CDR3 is TGTGCCAGCAGTTTATGGGCTAGCGAAATCTCCTACGAGCAGTACTTC. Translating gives CASSLWASEISYEQYF.

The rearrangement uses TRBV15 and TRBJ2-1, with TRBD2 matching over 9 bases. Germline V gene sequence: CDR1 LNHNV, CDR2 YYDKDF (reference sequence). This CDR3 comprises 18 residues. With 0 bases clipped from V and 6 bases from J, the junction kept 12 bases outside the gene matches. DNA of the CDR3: TGTGCCACCAGCAGAGATCTGGGGACTAGCAGCCTGGTCAATGAGCAGTTCTTC. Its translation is CATSRDLGTSSLVNEQFF.

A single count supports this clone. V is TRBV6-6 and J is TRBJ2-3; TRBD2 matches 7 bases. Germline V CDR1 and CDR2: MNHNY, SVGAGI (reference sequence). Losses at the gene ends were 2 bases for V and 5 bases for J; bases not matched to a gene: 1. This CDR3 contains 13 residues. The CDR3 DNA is TGTGCCAGCAGTTACAGGGAGGGAGATACGCAGTATTTT. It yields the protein CASSYREGDTQYF.

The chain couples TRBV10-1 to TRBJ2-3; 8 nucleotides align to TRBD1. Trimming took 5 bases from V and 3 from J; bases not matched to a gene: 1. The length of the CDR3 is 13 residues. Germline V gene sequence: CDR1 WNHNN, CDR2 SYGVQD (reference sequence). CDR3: CASSRDRTDTQYF. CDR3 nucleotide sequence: TGCGCCAGCAGTAGGGACAGGACAGATACGCAGTATTTT.

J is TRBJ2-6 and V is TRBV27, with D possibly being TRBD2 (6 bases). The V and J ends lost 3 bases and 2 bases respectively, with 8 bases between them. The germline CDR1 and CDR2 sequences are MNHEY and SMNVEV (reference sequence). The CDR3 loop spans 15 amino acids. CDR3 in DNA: TGTGCCAGCAGTTTCGGGGGAGCTGGGGCCAACGTCCTGACTTTC. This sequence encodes CASSFGGAGANVLTF.

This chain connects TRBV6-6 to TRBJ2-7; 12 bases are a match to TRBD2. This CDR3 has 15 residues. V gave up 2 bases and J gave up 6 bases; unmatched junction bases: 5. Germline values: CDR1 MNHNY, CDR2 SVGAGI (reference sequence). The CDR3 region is CASSYLAGGSFEQYF. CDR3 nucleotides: TGTGCCAGCAGTTACCTAGCGGGGGGGTCTTTCGAGCAGTACTTC.

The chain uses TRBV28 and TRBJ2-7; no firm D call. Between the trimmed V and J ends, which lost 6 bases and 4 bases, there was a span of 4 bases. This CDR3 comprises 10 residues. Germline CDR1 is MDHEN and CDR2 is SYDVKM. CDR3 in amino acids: CASSLYEQYF. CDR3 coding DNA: TGTGCCAGCAGCCTATACGAGCAGTACTTC.

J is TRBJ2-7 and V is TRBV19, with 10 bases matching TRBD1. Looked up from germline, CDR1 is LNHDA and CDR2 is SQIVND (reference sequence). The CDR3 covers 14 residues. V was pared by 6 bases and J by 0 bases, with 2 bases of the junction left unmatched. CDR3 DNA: TGTGCCAGTAGAAGGACAGGGGGCTCCTACGAGCAGTACTTC. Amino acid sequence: CASRRTGGSYEQYF.

CDR3 nucleotide sequence: TGTGCGATCGGGCAGGGGATTGTAAGCACTGAAGCTTTCTTT. It encodes CAIGQGIVSTEAFF. The genes are TRBV10-3 and TRBJ1-1; possibly TRBD1 for D (6 bases). Germline CDR1 reads ENHRY; CDR2 reads SYGVKD. The CDR3 runs to 14 residues.

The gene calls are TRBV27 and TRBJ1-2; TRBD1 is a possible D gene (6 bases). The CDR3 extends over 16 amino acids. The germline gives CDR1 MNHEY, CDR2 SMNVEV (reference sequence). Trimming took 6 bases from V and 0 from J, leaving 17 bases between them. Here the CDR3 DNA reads TGTGCCAGCAGCCCCCTTGGGGGACAAGCTAACTATGGCTACACCTTC. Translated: CASSPLGGQANYGYTF.

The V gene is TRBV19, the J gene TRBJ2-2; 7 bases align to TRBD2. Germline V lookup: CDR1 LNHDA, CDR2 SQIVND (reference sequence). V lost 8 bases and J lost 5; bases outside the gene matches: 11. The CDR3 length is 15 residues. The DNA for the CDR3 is TGTGCCAGTGGAGCCGGGGGGTCATTGACCGGGGAGCTGTTTTTT. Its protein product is CASGAGGSLTGELFF.

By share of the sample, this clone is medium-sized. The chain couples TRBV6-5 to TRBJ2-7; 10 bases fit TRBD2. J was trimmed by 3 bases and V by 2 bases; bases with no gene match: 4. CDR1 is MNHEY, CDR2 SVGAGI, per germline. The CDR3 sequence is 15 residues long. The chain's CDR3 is CASSYESSGSYEQYF. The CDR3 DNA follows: TGTGCCAGCAGTTACGAGTCTAGCGGGAGCTACGAGCAGTACTTC.

CDR3: CASSHRGQNTEAFF. Here the CDR3 DNA reads TGTGCCAGCAGCCACCGGGGACAGAACACTGAAGCTTTCTTT. This sequence joins TRBV5-6 and TRBJ1-1; a possible D gene is TRBD1 (6 bases). Per the germline V gene, CDR1 is SGHDT and CDR2 is YYEEEE. V dropped 4 bases and J dropped 1 base, with 11 bases sitting between them. This CDR3 spans 14 amino acids.

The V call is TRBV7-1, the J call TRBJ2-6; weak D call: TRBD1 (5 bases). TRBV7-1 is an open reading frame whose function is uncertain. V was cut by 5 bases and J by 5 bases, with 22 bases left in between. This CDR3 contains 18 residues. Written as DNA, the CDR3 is TGTGCCAGCAGCCCACAAGAACGAGGACAAAGTCGGGCCAACGTCCTGACTTTC. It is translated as CASSPQERGQSRANVLTF.

As DNA, the CDR3 is TGTGCCAGCAGCGGATCAACAGGGGAAGTTGGCTACACCTTC. It codes for CASSGSTGEVGYTF. The chain uses TRBV7-2 and TRBJ1-2; TRBD1 matches at 7 bases. The V gene end was trimmed by 5 bases and the J gene end by 7 bases; junction bases not matched to a gene: 10. Per the germline V gene, CDR1 is SGHTA and CDR2 is FQGNSA. The CDR3 has 14 residues.

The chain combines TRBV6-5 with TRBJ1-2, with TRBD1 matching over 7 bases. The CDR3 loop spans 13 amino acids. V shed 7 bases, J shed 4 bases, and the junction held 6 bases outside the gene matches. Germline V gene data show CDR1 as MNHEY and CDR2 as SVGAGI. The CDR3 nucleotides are TGTGCCAGCAAAAACAGGGGTCCCTATGGCTACACCTTC. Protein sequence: CASKNRGPYGYTF.

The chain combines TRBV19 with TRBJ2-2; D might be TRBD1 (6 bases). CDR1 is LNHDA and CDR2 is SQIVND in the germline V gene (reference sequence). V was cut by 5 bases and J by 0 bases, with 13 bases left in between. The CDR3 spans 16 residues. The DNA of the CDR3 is TGTGCCAGTAGTCACCGGGACACAGCGAACACCGGGGAGCTGTTTTTT. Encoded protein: CASSHRDTANTGELFF. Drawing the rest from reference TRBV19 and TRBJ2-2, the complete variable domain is DGGITQSPKYLFRKEGQNVTLSCEQNLNHDAMYWYRQDPGQGLRLIYYSQIVNDFQKGDIAEGYSVSREKKESFPLTVTSAQKNPTAFYLCASSHRDTANTGELFFGEGSRLTVL.

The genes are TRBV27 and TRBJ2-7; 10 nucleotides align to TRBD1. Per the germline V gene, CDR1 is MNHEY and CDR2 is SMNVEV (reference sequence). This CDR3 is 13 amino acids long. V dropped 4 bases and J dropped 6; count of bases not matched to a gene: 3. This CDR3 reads CASSWDRGFEQYF. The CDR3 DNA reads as TGTGCCAGCAGTTGGGACAGGGGTTTCGAGCAGTACTTC.

CDR3 DNA sequence: TGTGCCAGCAGCTTTCGTCGGAGAGGGGAGACCCAGTACTTC. This sequence encodes CASSFRRRGETQYF. This chain links TRBV7-2 with TRBJ2-5, with D tentatively TRBD2 (5 bases). The CDR3 contains 14 residues. The V end was cut by 3 bases, the J end by 5 bases, with 13 bases between. Per germline, CDR1 SGHTA and CDR2 FQGNSA.